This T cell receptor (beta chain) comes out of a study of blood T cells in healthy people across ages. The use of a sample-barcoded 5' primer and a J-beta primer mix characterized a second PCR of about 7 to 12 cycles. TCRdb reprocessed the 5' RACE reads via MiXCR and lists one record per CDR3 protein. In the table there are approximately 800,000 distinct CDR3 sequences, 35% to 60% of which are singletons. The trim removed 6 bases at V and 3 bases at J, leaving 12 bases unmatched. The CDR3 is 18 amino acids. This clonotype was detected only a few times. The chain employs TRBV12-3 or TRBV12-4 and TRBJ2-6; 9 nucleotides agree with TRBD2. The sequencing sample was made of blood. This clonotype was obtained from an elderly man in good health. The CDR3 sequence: CASRTVLAGSFGANVLTF. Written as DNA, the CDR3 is TGTGCCAGCAGAACTGTACTAGCGGGTAGTTTTGGGGCCAACGTCCTGACTTTC.